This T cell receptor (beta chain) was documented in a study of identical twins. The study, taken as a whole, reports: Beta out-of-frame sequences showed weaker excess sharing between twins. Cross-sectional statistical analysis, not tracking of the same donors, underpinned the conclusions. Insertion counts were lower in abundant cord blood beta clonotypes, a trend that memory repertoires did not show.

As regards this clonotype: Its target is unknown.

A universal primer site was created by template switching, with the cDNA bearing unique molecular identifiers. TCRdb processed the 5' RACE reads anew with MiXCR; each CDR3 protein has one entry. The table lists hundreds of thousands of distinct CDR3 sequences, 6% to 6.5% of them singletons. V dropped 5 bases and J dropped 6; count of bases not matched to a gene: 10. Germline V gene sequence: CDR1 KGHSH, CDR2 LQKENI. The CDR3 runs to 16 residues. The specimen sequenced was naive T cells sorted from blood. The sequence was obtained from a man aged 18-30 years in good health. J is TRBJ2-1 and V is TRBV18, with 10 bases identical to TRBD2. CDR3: CASSNSGRYPVNEQFF. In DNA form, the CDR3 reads TGTGCCAGCTCAAATAGCGGGAGGTATCCTGTCAATGAGCAGTTCTTC. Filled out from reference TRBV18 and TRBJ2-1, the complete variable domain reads NAGVMQNPRHLVRRRGQEARLRCSPMKGHSHVYWYRQLPEEGLKFMVYLQKENIIDESGMPKERFSAEFPKEGPSILRIQQVVRGDSAAYFCASSNSGRYPVNEQFFGPGTRLTVL.